This TCR beta chain comes out of a study of CD8 T cells in Susac syndrome. Study results and limitations: Only a relatively small number of individuals were included in the TCR sequencing and HLA analysis.

A note on this clonotype: Its target is unknown.

Germline CDR1 is DFQATT and CDR2 is SNEGSKA (reference sequence). V gave up 5 bases and J gave up 0 bases, with 14 bases separating them. The CDR3 spans 15 residues. The authors reverse transcribed roughly 0.5 to 1 ug RNA with random hexamers. TCR beta CDR3 was amplified by immunoSEQ multiplex PCR. This amplification extended across 54 Vbeta and 13 Jbeta segments. TCRdb itself ran the immunoSEQ multiplex PCR reads through MiXCR, one entry per CDR3 protein. Here the sample spans 100,000 to 150,000 distinct CDR3 sequences, roughly 94% being singletons. CD8+ and CD4+ T cells from blood underwent TCR beta sequencing, which was carried out in a high-throughput format. Bulk CD8+ and CD4+ cells came from magnetic negative isolation; CD8+ TEMRA by FACS.

Sequencing was done on a sample of CD8+ T cells from PBMCs. The rearrangement uses TRBV20-1 and TRBJ2-1; TRBD2 is a possible D gene (5 bases). This clonotype originated in a human donor with Susac syndrome. This CDR3 is CSASRGRSSYNEQFF. The CDR3 DNA sequence: TGCAGTGCTTCTCGGGGTCGAAGCTCCTACAATGAGCAGTTCTTC.